This T cell receptor beta chain emerged from a study of radiation and T cells in renal cell carcinoma. General study results and limits: Pretreatment tumor biopsies were lacking, so baseline clonotypes are unknown. Top tumor clonotypes rose in blood 2 weeks post-radiation, then contracted.

Stated time point: blood 4 weeks post-SBRT, at nephrectomy. Treatment given: 15 Gy SBRT to primary tumor, nephrectomy 4 weeks later. Nephrectomy followed 15 Gy stereotactic body radiation by 4 weeks. This renal cell carcinoma was of the clear cell type. Assay used: immunoSEQ multiplex PCR; TCRdb lists only in-frame clones, some missing. The sample has around 77,000 clones; around 78% are singletons. With respect to this clone: Its target is not known.

CDR3 length: 12 residues. The rearrangement links TRBV21-1 to TRBJ2-7. TRBV21-1 is noted as a pseudogene. This sequence was found in a woman aged 55-70 years with renal cell carcinoma. The source material was blood, sampled from a patient whose treatment included radiotherapy and nephrectomy. This CDR3 is CASSKMTYEQYF. CDR3 bases: TGTGCCAGCAGCAAAATGACCTACGAGCAGTACTTC.